The 26 T cell receptor beta chains below all came from one sample that was sequenced in a study of human T cells and chemical hapten exposure. MiXCR, run by TCRdb on the RACE reads, gives a single entry per CDR3 protein. Among some 81,000 distinct CDR3 sequences listed, 8.5% to 9.5% were seen once. Specified time point: healthy volunteer bleed at 6 weeks. Unfractionated whole blood was the source of the extracted total RNA. Sequences were obtained from whole blood. The receptors were sampled from a female donor in good health. Some clones in this sample may be carry-over from other donors' samples.

A word on this clonotype: Possible read error: a much larger clone is one base away. The chain is built from TRBV15 and TRBJ1-5; TRBD1 matches at 7 bases. Germline loops: CDR1 LNHNV, CDR2 YYDKDF (reference sequence). The CDR3 extends over 15 amino acids. V gave up 1 base and J gave up 8 bases; unmatched junction bases: 8. The CDR3 DNA reads as TGTGCCACCAGCAGAGCAAACAGGGGAGGGGAGCCCCAGCATTTT. It yields the protein CATSRANRGGEPQHF. The whole variable domain, filled in from reference TRBV15 and TRBJ1-5, reads DAMVIQNPRYQVTQFGKPVTLSCSQTLNHNVMYWYQQKSSQAPKLLFHYYDKDFNNEADTPDNFQSRRPNTSFCFLDIRSPGLGDTAMYLCATSRANRGGEPQHFGDGTRLSIL.

This clonotype was counted ten times or more. This chain links TRBV7-8 with TRBJ1-4; D not certain. With 4 bases removed from V and 7 bases from J, the gap between germline ends came to 13 bases. Germline CDR1 reads SGHVS; CDR2 reads FQNEAQ. This CDR3 comprises 14 residues. CDR3 sequence reads: CASSSVVVGEKLFF. The CDR3 coding sequence is TGTGCCAGCAGCTCGGTGGTGGTGGGTGAAAAACTGTTTTTT.

This clonotype occurred a few times. The chain employs TRBV11-2 and TRBJ1-1; tentatively, D is TRBD1 (5 bases). CDR3 size: 15 residues. V was shortened by 3 bases and J by 6 bases, with 17 bases between the two germline ends. Looked up from germline, CDR1 is SGHAT and CDR2 is FQNNGV. In DNA form, the CDR3 reads TGTGCCAGCAGCTTCCCCAGCGGGGCTATATCTGAAGCTTTCTTT. The encoded protein is CASSFPSGAISEAFF.

V usage is TRBV3-1 and J usage is TRBJ1-1; TRBD1 is a possible D gene (5 bases). The CDR3 totals 14 residues. In germline, CDR1 is LGHDT, CDR2 YNNKEL (reference sequence). Trimming pared 3 bases from V and 6 bases from J, leaving 14 bases between. This chain's CDR3 is CASSQTQGYAEAFF. For the CDR3, the DNA is TGTGCCAGCAGCCAGACGCAGGGATACGCTGAAGCTTTCTTT.

As regards this clonotype: At one end, the junction sequence differs from germline, possibly due to a read error. This sequence joins TRBV6-5 and TRBJ1-6; D not certain. Per the germline V gene, CDR1 is MNHEY and CDR2 is SVGAGI. CDR3 length: 14 residues. CDR3 nucleotides: TGTGCCAGCAGTTATCGTATCATTAATTCACCCCTCAACTTT. As protein: CASSYRIINSPLNF.

The chain has TRBV27 and TRBJ1-6; D is perhaps TRBD1 (5 bases). V was shortened by 4 bases and J by 6 bases, with 13 bases between the two germline ends. The CDR3 covers 15 residues. The V gene's germline CDR1 is MNHEY and CDR2 SMNVEV (reference sequence). The CDR3 loop is CASSYAGRANSPLHF. CDR3 DNA sequence: TGTGCCAGCAGTTACGCAGGGAGGGCTAATTCACCCCTCCACTTT.

This clonotype was found a few times. The chain employs TRBV6-1 and TRBJ1-2, with 9 bases matching TRBD1. Germline V gives CDR1 MNHNS, CDR2 SASEGT. The CDR3 is made up of 16 amino acids. The junction had 11 bases not matched to a gene; V was cut back by 5 bases and J by 4 bases. In DNA form, the CDR3 reads TGTGCCAGCAGTCCGAATTGGGGACAGGGACTCTATGGCTACACCTTC. Protein: CASSPNWGQGLYGYTF.

This clonotype was seen many times. J is TRBJ2-3 and V is TRBV29-1; 7 positions agree with TRBD1. The V and J ends lost 8 bases and 1 base, in that order; junction bases with no gene match: 3. The CDR3 loop spans 12 amino acids. In germline, CDR1 is SQVTM, CDR2 ANQGSEA. The CDR3 DNA reads as TGCAGCATAACAGGGGGCACAGATACGCAGTATTTT. This translates into CSITGGTDTQYF.

The chain links TRBV20-1 to TRBJ1-1; TRBD1 is a possible D gene (6 bases). Germline V gene lookup returns CDR1 DFQATT and CDR2 SNEGSKA (reference sequence). With 5 bases removed from V and 2 bases from J, the gap between germline ends came to 21 bases. CDR3 length: 16 residues. For the CDR3, the DNA is TGCAGTGCTGGTAACGACCTTCCGACAGGCAACACTGAAGCTTTCTTT. It specifies CSAGNDLPTGNTEAFF.

This clonotype was counted many times. The chain combines TRBV29-1 with TRBJ1-2; D is unclear. With 7 bases removed from V and 4 bases from J, the gap between germline ends came to 19 bases. CDR3 size: 14 residues. In germline, CDR1 is SQVTM, CDR2 ANQGSEA. CDR3 in DNA: TGCAGCGCCCCATGGGAGGGTAGCGGCTATGGCTACACCTTC. It yields the protein CSAPWEGSGYGYTF.

As for this clonotype: The junction shows a germline mismatch at one end, possibly a read error. The chain combines TRBV28 with TRBJ1-6; D might be TRBD1 (6 bases). The CDR3 is 12 amino acids. Germline assignment: CDR1 MDHEN and CDR2 SYDVKM. The CDR3 DNA is TGTGCCAGCAGTTCCGGGGGCTCACCCCTCAACTTT. This gives the protein CASSSGGSPLNF.

The chain employs TRBV2 and TRBJ1-4; a weak D match, TRBD1 (5 bases). The CDR3 has 16 residues. V was cut by 2 bases and J by 6 bases, with 16 bases left in between. Per the germline V gene, CDR1 is SNHLY and CDR2 is FYNNEI. In nucleotides, the CDR3 is TGTGCCAGCAGTGAAACCCACGGGGGTGGGGATGAAAAACTGTTTTTT. Its translation: CASSETHGGGDEKLFF.

The table lists this clonotype with a few counts. The gene calls are TRBV12-3 or TRBV12-4 and TRBJ1-1; weak D call: TRBD1 (5 bases). CDR3 length: 15 amino acids. Trimming removed 3 bases at V and 5 bases at J, with 16 bases between. The CDR3 reads CASSFSAGRGTEAFF. The CDR3, as DNA: TGTGCCAGCAGTTTCTCTGCAGGGAGAGGAACTGAAGCTTTCTTT.

The V call is TRBV28, the J call TRBJ2-3, with 9 bases lining up with TRBD1. This CDR3 has 14 residues. In germline, CDR1 is MDHEN, CDR2 SYDVKM. The J segment lost 2 bases and the V segment lost 6 bases, leaving 3 bases of the junction unmatched. Written as DNA, the CDR3 is TGTGCCAGCAGCGGACAGGGGAACACAGATACGCAGTATTTT. This sequence encodes CASSGQGNTDTQYF.

The chain uses TRBV14 and TRBJ1-1, with unresolved D. This CDR3 contains 13 residues. V was clipped by 1 base and J by 1 base, with 4 bases between them. Germline values: CDR1 SGHDN, CDR2 FVKESK. The CDR3 reads CASSQVRNTEAFF. CDR3 nucleotide sequence: TGTGCCAGCAGCCAAGTAAGGAACACTGAAGCTTTCTTT.

This clonotype occurred many times. V and J are TRBV3-1 and TRBJ1-6; 10 bases agree with TRBD1. CDR1 and CDR2 (germline): LGHDT, YNNKEL (reference sequence). V was pared by 0 bases and J by 10 bases, with 9 bases of the junction left unmatched. CDR3 length equals 17 residues. The CDR3 DNA reads TGTGCCAGCAGCCAAGATAAGGGGGGGACAGGGGAATCACCCCTCCACTTT. The encoded protein is CASSQDKGGTGESPLHF.

Ten or more counts support this clonotype. The rearrangement links TRBV20-1 to TRBJ1-1; perhaps TRBD1 as D (5 bases). V lost 5 bases, J lost 0 bases, and 10 bases lay in between. The germline V gene has CDR1 DFQATT and CDR2 SNEGSKA (reference sequence). CDR3 length: 13 amino acids. The CDR3 DNA follows: TGCAGTGCTTTGGACACCCTGAACACTGAAGCTTTCTTT. Translation: CSALDTLNTEAFF.

DNA of the CDR3: TGCAGTGCAAATGACAGGGCCCGGAACACAGATACGCAGTATTTT. Encoded protein: CSANDRARNTDTQYF. The V gene is TRBV20-1, the J gene TRBJ2-3; 7 nucleotides match TRBD1. Per germline, CDR1 DFQATT and CDR2 SNEGSKA (reference sequence). Trimming cost V 6 bases and J 2 bases; bases outside gene matches: 11. The CDR3 extends over 15 amino acids.

V gene TRBV18 combines with J gene TRBJ2-7, with 10 bases fitting TRBD1. The CDR3 spans 16 residues. Germline V gene lookup returns CDR1 KGHSH and CDR2 LQKENI. Unmatched junction bases numbered 11, after V lost 6 bases and J lost 3 bases. CDR3 nucleotide sequence: TGTGCCAGCTCCCACCTTCGGGACAGGGGTTTCTACGAGCAGTACTTC. Residues: CASSHLRDRGFYEQYF.

This chain uses TRBV6-2 or TRBV6-3 with TRBJ1-1, with D tentatively TRBD1 (6 bases). Per the germline V gene, CDR1 is MNHEY and CDR2 is SVGEGT. The ends were cut back, 0 bases at V and 4 bases at J, with 18 bases in the middle. The CDR3 contains 17 residues. The DNA of the CDR3 is TGTGCCAGCAGTTACTCGAATACTCACAGGGACCCCACTGAAGCTTTCTTT. Amino acids: CASSYSNTHRDPTEAFF.

The rearrangement joins TRBV5-1 to TRBJ2-3; 7 nucleotides agree with TRBD1. The germline V gene has CDR1 SGHRS and CDR2 YFSETQ. There are 13 residues in the CDR3. The V and J ends lost 9 bases and 1 base, in that order; junction bases with no gene match: 5. CDR3 protein: CATSTGGTDTQYF. The DNA for the CDR3 is TGCGCCACAAGCACAGGGGGCACAGATACGCAGTATTTT.

This clonotype was recorded at least ten times. The CDR3: CASSLDRGGGYTF. CDR3 coding DNA: TGTGCCAGCAGCCTAGACAGGGGTGGAGGCTACACCTTC. V and J are TRBV7-2 and TRBJ1-2; the match to TRBD1 covers 8 bases. Germline V gene sequence: CDR1 SGHTA, CDR2 FQGNSA. V was pared by 5 bases and J by 8 bases, with 7 bases of the junction left unmatched. The CDR3 covers 13 residues.

This clonotype was recorded many times. The chain uses TRBV3-1 and TRBJ2-7; D might be TRBD2 (5 bases). Trimming removed 3 bases from V and 1 base from J, with 10 bases in between. The CDR3 is 14 residues long. Germline V gives CDR1 LGHDT, CDR2 YNNKEL (reference sequence). The CDR3 coding sequence is TGTGCCAGCAGCCACCTGCCGGGGTCCTACGAGCAGTACTTC. Amino acid sequence: CASSHLPGSYEQYF.

This clonotype came up many times. The chain carries TRBV18 and TRBJ1-5; D is possibly TRBD1 (5 bases). The V gene's germline CDR1 is KGHSH and CDR2 LQKENI. V lost 2 bases to trimming and J lost 2 bases, with 7 bases between them. The CDR3 runs to 14 residues. The CDR3 is CASSPGAGNQPQHF. In DNA, the CDR3 is TGTGCCAGCTCACCAGGGGCAGGCAATCAGCCCCAGCATTTT.

This clonotype was seen only a few times. The chain has TRBV5-1 and TRBJ2-5, with D possibly TRBD1 on 6 matching bases. This CDR3 contains 14 residues. Trimming took off 3 bases at V and 4 bases at J, with 13 bases between the two ends. Germline CDR1 reads SGHRS; CDR2 reads YFSETQ. CDR3 sequence: CASSYGQRGETQYF. As DNA, the CDR3 is TGCGCCAGCAGCTACGGACAGAGGGGAGAGACCCAGTACTTC.

The J gene is TRBJ1-5, the V gene TRBV7-9; the D is unclear. The CDR3 spans 13 residues. V lost 1 base and J lost 9, with 10 bases in between. Per the germline V gene, CDR1 is SEHNR and CDR2 is FQNEAQ (reference sequence). In DNA form, the CDR3 reads TGTGCCAGCAGCTTAGAGGCCAGCCGGCCCCAGCATTTT. This sequence encodes CASSLEASRPQHF.